Described below is a single T cell receptor (beta chain) sequence and its context. This clonotype was recorded a few times. The antigen it recognizes is unknown. No quality values exist for individual bases; no much larger clone is one base distant. This sample is part of a study of T cells in Graves' hyperthyroidism and ophthalmopathy (dated by TCRdb to between 2018 and 2020). About the full investigation: Peripheral blood was sampled at the time of initial diagnosis, prior to any treatment. The 100 discovery patients were randomly split 7:3 into training and test sets. Whether ophthalmopathy could be predicted prospectively was tested in an independent validation cohort made up of roughly 19 hyperthyroidism patients plus 17 patients who later progressed to ophthalmopathy. According to the paper, TCR Vbeta CDR3 sequencing was carried out on roughly 130 peripheral blood samples, which came from about 45 ophthalmopathy, around 75 hyperthyroidism and roughly 17 progressor patients. A discovery cohort of roughly 100 patients, fewer than 50 with Graves' ophthalmopathy and more than 55 with stable Graves' hyperthyroidism, was used to find distinguishing TCR V-J signatures. In several Graves' hyperthyroidism patients, the study also compared T-cell repertoires from thyroid tissue with T-cell repertoires from blood. After sampling, hyperthyroidism patients received methimazole starting at 30 mg daily, and ophthalmopathy patients received high-dose intravenous methylprednisolone. The study at large found these results: Most expanded thyroid clonotypes (frequency above 0.001) were also detected in blood, suggesting blood repertoires may reflect thyroid immune responses. In validation, the model predicted progression to ophthalmopathy with approximately 69% sensitivity and 72% to 75% specificity, a median of around 6.6 months before onset. No statistical method was used to fix the sample size in advance, and group allocation was not hidden from the investigators. A 13 V-J signature model separated ophthalmopathy from stable hyperthyroidism, with about 90% sensitivity and 81.08% specificity in cross-validation and 80%/75% in testing.

Stable Graves' hyperthyroidism was defined as no progression to ophthalmopathy during 18 months of follow-up. Hyperthyroidism patients were newly diagnosed, with disease duration under 2 months, and aged 18 to 65 years. Patients with uncontrolled infections, other autoimmune diseases, pregnancy or lactation were excluded. Diagnoses were based on clinical symptoms, serum thyroxine and TRAb, thyroid ultrasound and orbital computed tomography. PBMCs were isolated from about 9 ml of fresh peripheral blood by Ficoll-Paque density gradient centrifugation. Total RNA was extracted with Trizol reagent, and quality was checked on an Agilent 2100 Bioanalyzer. Inclusive of the bounding cysteine and phenylalanine, the CDR3 is 14 residues long. CDR3 DNA is the only sequence kept; it has 42 bases, read in frame from the first base. CDR1 and CDR2, per the germline V gene, are MNHNS and SASEGT. Unmatched junction bases come to 7, with V trimmed by 6 bases and J by 4 bases.

Amplification of TCR beta CDR3 regions was carried out from RNA transcripts. The first round of RT-PCR for the TCR CDR3 was performed with the HTBI primer set and the Qiagen OneStep RT-PCR kit. The libraries were constructed in a second round of multiplex PCR and then size-selected and purified. Paired-end sequencing of the libraries was performed with 100 bp reads on an Illumina HiSeq2000. On the authors' methods: SOAPnuke was used to process the raw data, removing reads that contained adapters or uncalled bases, had a mean Phred below 15, or lacked an exact match to the constant primer or identifier. High-quality paired reads were merged using COPE v1.2.5, and each unique nucleotide sequence was defined as a clonotype. Clonotypes were aligned to IMGT TRBV, TRBD and TRBJ reference segments using MiTCR v1.1. The analysis was restricted to V-J combinations with a frequency above 0.0001, which together covered 99% to 99.2% of the repertoires. A TCS score was defined as the ratio of F50 (clonal expansion) to E x V (chaos), with BLOSUM62-based TCRdist applied between CDR3 peptides within each V-J. Welch's t-statistics and random forest reduced roughly 530 V-J features to some 14, which were used in a naive Bayes classifier (R e1071). The public reads were reprocessed in TCRdb via fastp at Q25 and MiXCR, keeping in-frame beta chains. Rows with a matching CDR3 protein are joined into one entry that keeps the most common DNA and genes. These V and J calls are TCRdb output, not the study's own analysis. Here the sample has about 620,000 distinct CDR3 sequences; 15% to 20% occur a single time. The ten largest clones represent around 3.9% of the sample.

Recombination linked TRBV6-1 to TRBJ2-3, with TRBD2 identical over 7 junction bases. The material sequenced was blood. The TCR sequence derives from a woman aged 30 to 39 with Graves' hyperthyroidism. The CDR3 has the sequence CASSRGSRADTQYF. The DNA sequence is given as TGTGCCAGCAGCCGCGGGAGCAGGGCAGATACGCAGTATTTT.